The clone carrying this T cell receptor (beta chain) was observed many times. Construction of the TCRbeta library involved unique molecular identifiers. TCRdb ran MiXCR on the PCR reads and lists one entry per CDR3 protein. The table shows fewer than 350,000 distinct CDR3 sequences, with around 10% occurring only once. The CDR3 length is 16 residues. Unmatched junction bases numbered 7, after V lost 5 bases and J lost 3 bases. The germline V gene encodes CDR1 MDHEN and CDR2 SYDVKM. These data are taken from a study of T-cell reconstitution after alpha-beta-depleted transplantation in children. Material: peripheral blood, obtained 180 days after TCRalphabeta/CD19-depleted stem cell transplant. This TCR was recovered from a male patient between 2 and 15 years old who had a stem cell transplant for chronic granulomatous disease, so the T cells may come from the graft donor. V and J are TRBV28 and TRBJ2-1; 10 bases match TRBD1. Written as DNA, the CDR3 is TGTGCCAGCAGTCGCCTCGACAGGGGGCTCTACAATGAGCAGTTCTTC. Amino acids: CASSRLDRGLYNEQFF.